Sequencing of this T cell receptor (beta chain) was carried out in a study of T-cell reconstitution after alpha-beta-depleted transplantation in children. Trimming cost V 2 bases and J 2 bases, with 10 bases left between them. The CDR3 is 15 amino acids. Germline CDR1 MNHEY, CDR2 SVGEGT. It was with unique molecular identifiers that the TCRbeta library was prepared. TCRdb ran MiXCR on the PCR reads and lists one entry per CDR3 protein. The data show about 340,000 distinct CDR3 sequences, with about an eighth seen just once and around 4.1% held by the top ten. The sequences come from PBMCs, collected from the stem cell graft. This clonotype originated in a human donor who donated a stem cell graft to a child with Fanconi anemia. J is TRBJ1-5 and V is TRBV6-2 or TRBV6-3, with D unresolved. This CDR3 is CASSYHVRRNQPQHF. The CDR3 coding sequence is TGTGCCAGCAGTTACCACGTCAGGCGCAATCAGCCCCAGCATTTT.